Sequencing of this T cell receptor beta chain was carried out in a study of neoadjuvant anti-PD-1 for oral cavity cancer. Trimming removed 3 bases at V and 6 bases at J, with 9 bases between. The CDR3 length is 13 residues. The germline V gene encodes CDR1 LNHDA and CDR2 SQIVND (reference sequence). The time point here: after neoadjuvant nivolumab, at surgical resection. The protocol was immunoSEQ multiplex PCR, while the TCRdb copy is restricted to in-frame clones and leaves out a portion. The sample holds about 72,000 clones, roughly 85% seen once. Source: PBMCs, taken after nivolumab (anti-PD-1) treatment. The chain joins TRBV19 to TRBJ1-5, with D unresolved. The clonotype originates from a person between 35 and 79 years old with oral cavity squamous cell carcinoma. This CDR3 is CASSIGTTQPQHF. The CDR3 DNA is TGTGCCAGTAGTATTGGAACGACTCAGCCCCAGCATTTT.